These T cell receptor beta chains were read from a single sample in a study of cytomegalovirus exposure and HLA in healthy donors. Sequencing used immunoSEQ multiplex PCR; TCRdb keeps in-frame clones, though not all of them. This sample has about 160,000 clones; about 88% occur once, and the top ten carry around 2.1%. Sequencing was done on a sample of PBMCs. The receptor set was obtained from a woman between 18 and 30 years old in good health and CMV-seronegative. Each CDR3 is given with its conserved first and last residue. The D gene is left open where the match is weak. Clone sizes are given selectively: once, few, many, or a class where the clone is expanded.

J gene,clone size,V gene,D gene,CDR3 DNA,CDR3 protein
TRBJ2-7,-,TRBV5-4,-,TGTGCCAGCAGCCCTGGACAATCCTACGAGCAGTACTTC,CASSPGQSYEQYF
TRBJ2-7,-,TRBV5-6,-,TGTGCCAGCAGCTTGGGGACAGAGCAGTACTTC,CASSLGTEQYF
TRBJ2-3,-,TRBV6-4,TRBD2,TGTGCCAGCAGTTTGAGGACTAGCGGGGTAGATACGCAGTATTTT,CASSLRTSGVDTQYF
TRBJ2-7,-,TRBV4-3,TRBD1,TGCGCCAGCAGCCTAGACAGGGGCTCCTACGAGCAGTACTTC,CASSLDRGSYEQYF
TRBJ2-1,-,TRBV7-2,-,TGTGCCAGCAGACCTGACTCGGCTGAGCAGTTCTTC,CASRPDSAEQFF
TRBJ1-4,-,TRBV7-2,-,TGTGCCAGCAGCTTAGCGCGGGGGCTCGATGAAAAACTGTTTTTT,CASSLARGLDEKLFF
TRBJ1-1,-,TRBV27,-,TGTGCCAGCAGCCCTCGAGGGGGAAACACTGAAGCTTTCTTT,CASSPRGGNTEAFF
TRBJ2-2,-,TRBV6-5,TRBD2,TGTGCCAGCAGTTACAGCGGGACGAACACCGGGGAGCTGTTTTTT,CASSYSGTNTGELFF
TRBJ2-3,-,TRBV2,-,TGTGCCAGCAGTGCCGGGGTAGTAACCACAGATACGCAGTATTTT,CASSAGVVTTDTQYF
TRBJ2-7,-,TRBV6-1,TRBD1,TGTGCCAGCAGCAAGGGACAGGGGGTCGGATACGAGCAGTACTTC,CASSKGQGVGYEQYF
TRBJ1-2,-,TRBV10-3,TRBD1,TGTGCCATCAACGAAGGACAGGGAAGGAAGGGCTACACCTTC,CAINEGQGRKGYTF
TRBJ2-7,-,TRBV6-5,TRBD1,TGTGCCAGCAGAGGACAGGGGCAGTACGAGCAGTACTTC,CASRGQGQYEQYF
TRBJ1-6,-,TRBV7-9,-,TGTGCCAGCAGCTCTACGGAGTCTAATAATTCACCCCTCCACTTT,CASSSTESNNSPLHF
TRBJ2-2,-,TRBV2,TRBD2,TGTGCCAGCAGTGGGGCTCCGGGACTAGCGGGGGGGCCGAACACCGGGGAGCTGTTTTTT,CASSGAPGLAGGPNTGELFF
TRBJ1-2,few,TRBV6-5,-,TGTGCCAGCAGTCACCACGTGAACGGCTATGGCTACACCTTC,CASSHHVNGYGYTF
TRBJ2-7,-,TRBV6-6,-,TGTGCCAGCAGTTTGACTCGATCCGCCTACGAGCAGTACTTC,CASSLTRSAYEQYF
TRBJ1-4,-,TRBV2,-,TGTGCCAGCAGTGGGGCAGGGACTAATGAAAAACTGTTTTTT,CASSGAGTNEKLFF
TRBJ2-1,-,TRBV5-1,-,TGCGCCAGCAGCTTAGGGCAGGGCATAAATGAGCAGTTCTTC,CASSLGQGINEQFF
TRBJ1-2,-,TRBV27,TRBD1,TGTGCCAGCAGTACCGCTATAAGGGACAGGGGGCCCCAGAGCTACACCTTC,CASSTAIRDRGPQSYTF
TRBJ2-5,-,TRBV27,-,TGTGCCAGCAGTTCGGGACTCTTGGCGCAAGAGACCCAGTACTTC,CASSSGLLAQETQYF
TRBJ1-2,-,TRBV7-9,TRBD1,TGTGCCAGCAGCCCCCCAGCCCCGGGACAGATTTATGGCTACACCTTC,CASSPPAPGQIYGYTF
TRBJ2-7,-,TRBV6-5,-,TGTGCCAGCAGTTCTGACGGGACTTTATCCTACGAGCAGTACTTC,CASSSDGTLSYEQYF
TRBJ2-3,once,TRBV5-6,-,TGTGCCAGCAGCCCACAGGGCAGGGATACGCAGTATTTT,CASSPQGRDTQYF
TRBJ2-3,-,TRBV11-2,-,TGTGCCAGCAGCTTAGGGACAGCTAGCACAGATACGCAGTATTTT,CASSLGTASTDTQYF